This entry describes one T cell receptor beta chain. The data were obtained in a study of memory CD4+ T cells and cytomegalovirus serostatus. Profiled with immunoSEQ multiplex PCR; TCRdb holds only in-frame clones, not every one. The table includes approximately 46,000 clones, around four fifths detected once. The sort gate was single viable CD3+CD4+CD8-CD45RO+ cells for memory CD4+ T cells. This clonotype was sampled from an adult in good health and CMV-seronegative. The specimen was memory CD4+ T cells from blood.

The CDR3: CASRDNVNTEAFF. The CDR3 DNA reads TGTGCCAGTCGCGACAATGTGAACACTGAAGCTTTCTTT. The chain joins TRBV19 to TRBJ1-1; D gene uncertain. The CDR3 has 13 residues. From germline, CDR1 is LNHDA and CDR2 SQIVND (reference sequence). V shed 8 bases and J shed 0 bases, with 10 bases lying between them.